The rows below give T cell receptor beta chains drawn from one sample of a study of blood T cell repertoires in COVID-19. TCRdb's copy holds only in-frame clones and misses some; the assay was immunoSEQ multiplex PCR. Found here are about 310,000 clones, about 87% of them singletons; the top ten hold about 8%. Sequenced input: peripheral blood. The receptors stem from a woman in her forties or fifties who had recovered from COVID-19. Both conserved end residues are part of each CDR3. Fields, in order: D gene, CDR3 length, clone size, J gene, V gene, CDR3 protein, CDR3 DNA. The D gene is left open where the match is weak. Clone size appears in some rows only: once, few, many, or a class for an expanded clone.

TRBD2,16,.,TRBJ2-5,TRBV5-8,CASSFLTSGARETQYF,TGTGCCAGCAGCTTCCTTACTAGCGGGGCCAGGGAGACCCAGTACTTC
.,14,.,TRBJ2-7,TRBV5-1,CASSLASIKYEQYF,TGCGCCAGCAGCTTGGCCTCTATTAAGTACGAGCAGTACTTC
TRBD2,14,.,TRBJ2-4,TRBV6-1,CASSEALGGGRQYF,TGTGCCAGCAGTGAAGCGCTTGGGGGGGGAAGGCAGTACTTC
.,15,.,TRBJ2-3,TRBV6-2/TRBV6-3,CASSYKGVRPDTQYF,TGTGCCAGCAGTTACAAAGGGGTTCGGCCAGATACGCAGTATTTT
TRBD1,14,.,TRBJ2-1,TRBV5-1,CASSWDRGNNEQFF,TGCGCCAGCAGCTGGGACAGAGGTAACAATGAGCAGTTCTTC
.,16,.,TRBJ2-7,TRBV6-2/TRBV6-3,CASSYSGRGSSYEQYF,TGTGCCAGCAGTTACTCAGGGAGGGGGAGCTCCTACGAGCAGTACTTC
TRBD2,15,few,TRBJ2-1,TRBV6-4,CASSERLAGGYEQFF,TGTGCCAGCAGTGAGCGACTAGCGGGGGGGTATGAGCAGTTCTTC
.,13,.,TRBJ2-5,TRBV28,CASSRDFQETQYF,TGTGCCAGCAGTCGGGACTTCCAAGAGACCCAGTACTTC
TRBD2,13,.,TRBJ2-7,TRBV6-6,CASSPGLAGEQYF,TGTGCCAGCAGTCCCGGACTAGCGGGGGAGCAGTACTTC
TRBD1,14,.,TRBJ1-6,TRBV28,CASSFGQGNSPLHF,TGTGCCAGCAGTTTCGGACAGGGTAATTCACCCCTCCACTTT
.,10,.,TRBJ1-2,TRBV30,CAWREYGYTF,TGTGCCTGGAGGGAGTATGGCTACACCTTC
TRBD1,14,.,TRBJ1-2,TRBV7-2,CASSLAGTDYGYTF,TGTGCCAGCAGCTTAGCGGGGACAGACTATGGCTACACCTTC
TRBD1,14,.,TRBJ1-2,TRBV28,CASRDGTGAYGYTF,TGTGCCAGCAGAGACGGGACAGGGGCCTATGGCTACACCTTC
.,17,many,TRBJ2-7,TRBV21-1,CASSKRCWRTETYEQYF,TGTGCCAGCAGCAAAAGGTGCTGGAGGACTGAGACCTACGAGCAGTACTTC
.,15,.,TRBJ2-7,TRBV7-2,CASSLLIGGRDEQYF,TGTGCCAGCAGCTTATTGATAGGCGGTAGAGACGAGCAGTACTTC
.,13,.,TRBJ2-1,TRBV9,CASSVTRVNEQFF,TGTGCCAGCAGCGTCACTAGAGTCAATGAGCAGTTCTTC